This T cell receptor beta chain was observed in a study of beta chain features in type 1 diabetes. Study conclusions and caveats: More deletions and fewer insertions at VDJ junctions were seen in type 1 diabetes patients.

The CDR3 totals 14 residues. V lost 4 bases and J lost 3, with 13 bases in between. CDR1 SGHAT and CDR2 FQNNGV come from the germline V gene. Expressed TCRB transcripts were sequenced because the entire RNA isolate underwent reverse transcription. Profiled with immunoSEQ multiplex PCR; TCRdb holds only in-frame clones, not every one. The sample has roughly 380,000 clones, 20% seen once. As regards this clone: Its antigen is still unknown.

The chain links TRBV11-2 to TRBJ2-7; a weak D match, TRBD1 (5 bases). The TCR was taken from a woman between 18 and 30 years old in good health. The sequencing sample was made of naive CD4+ T cells from blood. The CDR3 loop reads CASSYQPGIYEQYF. The CDR3 DNA sequence: TGTGCCAGCAGCTATCAGCCAGGGATCTACGAGCAGTACTTC.